This T cell receptor beta chain was recorded in a study of control samples from healthy donors and cancer patients. Germline trimming cut 0 bases from V and 6 bases from J; bases unmatched to any gene: 7. Germline V gene lookup returns CDR1 ENHRY and CDR2 SYGVKD. The CDR3 covers 16 residues. Using immunoSEQ multiplex PCR, the repertoire was profiled, and TCRdb retains in-frame clones only, with some absent. Here the sample spans about 160,000 clones, approximately 94% being singletons. The V gene is TRBV10-3, the J gene TRBJ2-1; 8 bases fit TRBD2. Sequencing was performed on PBMCs. The sequence was obtained from a man in his 60s with colorectal cancer. The CDR3 protein is CAISESTGGPGNEQFF. Written as DNA, the CDR3 is TGTGCCATCAGTGAGTCTACGGGGGGGCCCGGCAATGAGCAGTTCTTC.